One T cell receptor (beta chain) is described in this entry. This clonotype was seen a few times. It has no known antigen specificity. Base qualities are not recorded, but no much larger clone differs from it by a single base. This sample is drawn from a study of blood T cells in healthy people across ages (dated by TCRdb to the mid-2010s). For context, the study as a whole: In model experiments, roughly one uniquely barcoded TCR beta cDNA molecule per two T cells was captured by template switching. Age-related changes in TCR beta repertoire diversity were measured in the study by deep sequencing normalized with unique cDNA molecular identifiers. Four age groups were formed from the donors: young (average about 16 years), middle-aged (approximately 40), aged (62) and long-lived (82). Two additional independent replicas of 1 million unique cDNA reads from the same blood draw were analyzed for two donors (one aged 18 to 30 and one aged 80 or older). The study at large found these results: The long-lived group showed more naive CD4+ T cells, fewer expanded clones and increased TCR diversity than the aged group, suggesting age selection. There was a strong correlation between observed TCR beta diversity and the percentage of naive T cells measured by flow cytometry. Observed TCR beta diversity per million T cells fell roughly linearly with age, and a significant reduction was already apparent by age about 38. Estimates of total diversity based on one million sequenced T cells were considered lower bounds and underestimates. Since profiling was done on bulk unsorted PBMCs, naive and antigen-experienced compartments could not be conclusively compared. The CMV infection status of donors was not known, potentially confounding age-related changes in expanded clonotypes.

Donors were a few dozen systemically healthy Caucasian individuals from Russia aged roughly 6 to 95 years. Each donor gave 8 to 10 milliliters of peripheral blood, collected into EDTA-treated Vacutainer tubes. Ficoll-Paque density-gradient centrifugation was used to isolate PBMCs, with at least 7 million obtained per sample. Trizol reagent was used to extract total RNA from the PBMCs, yielding at least 5 micrograms per sample. For every donor, flow cytometry on a PBMC aliquot measured the percentage of naive CD45RAhigh/CD27high T cells. Library preparation was by 5' RACE. Data came from an Illumina HiSeq 2500. A second about 7 to 11 cycle PCR used a sample-barcoded 5' primer and a J-beta primer mix. A template-switch 5' adaptor carrying 12 random nucleotides introduced a unique molecular identifier onto each TCR beta cDNA molecule. At least 2.5 million CDR3-containing paired-end reads were obtained from each sample. First-strand cDNA synthesis was performed from all RNA using the Mint cDNA synthesis kit, with priming by a TRBC-specific oligonucleotide. All cDNA was treated with uracil-DNA glycosylase and then went through a first 18-cycle PCR with the universal primers M1SS and BC2_uni_R. The source study handled its data this way. For normalization, 1 million high-quality reads, each with a distinct molecular identifier, were randomly selected from each sample. Instead of being binned into consensus sequences, reads that shared molecular identifiers were thrown out. MiTCR, run with a Q25 quality threshold and the strictest error-elimination algorithm, handled CDR3 identification, clonotype clustering and error correction. A nonparametric unseen species model with Euler transformation was used to estimate a lower bound on total TCR beta diversity. TCRdb itself trimmed the public reads at Q25 with fastp, ran MiXCR and retained productive beta chains. Rows with one shared CDR3 protein collapse into an entry with the most common genes and DNA. What appears here as the V and J calls and clone size reflects TCRdb's work, not the paper's. This sample is represented by more than 650,000 distinct CDR3 sequences; roughly 25% of them were singletons. The ten largest make up over 2.5% of the sample.

For this chain, trimming is 5 bases at the V end and 0 bases at the J end, and the number of junction bases without a gene match is 4. From a lookup of the germline V gene, CDR1 and CDR2 are SNHLY and FYNNEI. The CDR3 runs 15 amino acids, cysteine and phenylalanine included. Kept here is only the CDR3 DNA, which spans 45 bases and is read in frame from base 1. The same data also went into a second study, on T cells of mothers and their children. That second report states: The donors were nine systemically healthy Caucasian individuals, made up of three mothers and their six children. cDNA synthesis used all of the extracted RNA, with approximately 1.4 ug of RNA in each 15 ul reaction. In the second PCR, sample barcodes and 2-4 random nucleotides were introduced via the M1S primer. Over 9 million TCR beta CDR3 reads came from each mother, compared with 3.3 million or so reads from each child. Thymic selection similarly shapes TCR recombination output in related and unrelated pairs, with minor effect from inherited differences. Normalized repertoire overlap was always found to be slightly, but never significantly, higher in related mother-child pairs than in unrelated mother-child pairs. Persistent microchimeric T cell clones were not detected, at a sensitivity of about 90 clones per million clonotypes. Deep NGS was used in the study to compare the TCR beta repertoires of mothers and children and to look for features that separate related mother-child pairs from unrelated individuals. On average, the children were approximately 11 +/- 4 years old, while the mothers were 40 +/- 4 years old. After adapter ligation with NEBNext reagents, the libraries were sequenced on Illumina HiSeq 2000 with 100+100 nt paired-end reads. To avoid cross-contamination, the mother libraries and the child libraries were prepared a month apart and sequenced in separate runs. Between roughly 500,000 and 2,000,000 distinct TCR beta clonotypes were identified per donor. Naive TCR beta clonotypes were estimated from low-frequency clonotypes matched to each donor's FACS-determined naive share, without sorting.

The TCR sequence derives from a boy younger than 18 in good health. The material sequenced was blood. The receptor chain draws on TRBV2 and TRBJ2-3, with TRBD1 matching 8 junction bases. The DNA sequence is as follows: TGTGCCAGCAGTATGACAGGGGCCAGCACAGATACGCAGTATTTT. It encodes CASSMTGASTDTQYF.